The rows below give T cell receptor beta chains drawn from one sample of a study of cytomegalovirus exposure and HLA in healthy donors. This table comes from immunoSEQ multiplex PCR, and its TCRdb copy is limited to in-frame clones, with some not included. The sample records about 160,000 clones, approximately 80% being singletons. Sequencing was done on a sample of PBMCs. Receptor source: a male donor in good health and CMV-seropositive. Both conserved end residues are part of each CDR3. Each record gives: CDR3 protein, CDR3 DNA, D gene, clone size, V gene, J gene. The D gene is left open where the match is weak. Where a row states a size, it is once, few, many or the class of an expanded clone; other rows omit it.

CASSLGGLAGIHAGELFF,TGCGCCAGCAGCTTGGGGGGACTAGCGGGCATTCACGCCGGGGAGCTGTTTTTT,TRBD2,NA,TRBV5-1,TRBJ2-2
CAWSKGTGENSPLHF,TGTGCCTGGAGTAAGGGGACAGGGGAGAATTCACCCCTCCACTTT,TRBD1,NA,TRBV30,TRBJ1-6
CSASASGGLFF,TGCAGTGCTAGTGCCTCGGGAGGTCTGTTTTTT,NA,NA,TRBV20-1,TRBJ1-4
CASREDRANTGELFF,TGTGCCAGCAGAGAAGACAGGGCGAACACCGGGGAGCTGTTTTTT,TRBD1,NA,TRBV7-9,TRBJ2-2
CASSFPGQGPFEQYF,TGTGCCAGCAGCTTCCCGGGACAGGGGCCTTTCGAGCAGTACTTC,TRBD1,NA,TRBV11-3,TRBJ2-7
CASSLIAGVTDTQYF,TGTGCCAGCAGTCTCATAGCGGGAGTTACAGATACGCAGTATTTT,TRBD2,once,TRBV27,TRBJ2-3
CASSLYADSGNTIYF,TGTGCCAGCAGCTTATATGCAGACTCTGGAAACACCATATATTTT,NA,NA,TRBV7-8,TRBJ1-3
CAWSVGGQIYEQYF,TGTGCCTGGAGTGTAGGGGGACAGATCTACGAGCAGTACTTC,TRBD1,NA,TRBV30,TRBJ2-7
CAIQGVGEPSSYEQYF,TGTGCCATCCAAGGCGTCGGGGAACCGAGCTCCTACGAGCAGTACTTC,NA,NA,TRBV28,TRBJ2-7
CASSLRTGERETQYF,TGTGCCAGCAGTTTAAGGACAGGGGAACGAGAGACCCAGTACTTC,TRBD1,NA,TRBV27,TRBJ2-5
CASSTRPRGYSNQPQHF,TGTGCCAGTAGTACGAGACCCAGGGGATATAGCAATCAGCCCCAGCATTTT,NA,NA,TRBV19,TRBJ1-5
CSVEDSGSSYEQYF,TGCAGCGTTGAAGATAGCGGGAGCTCCTACGAGCAGTACTTC,TRBD2,few,TRBV29-1,TRBJ2-7
CASSDNRENSPLHF,TGTGCCAGCAGTGACAACAGGGAGAATTCACCCCTCCACTTT,NA,NA,TRBV2,TRBJ1-6
CASSLAPVWGTQETQYF,TGTGCCAGCAGCTTAGCGCCTGTCTGGGGGACACAAGAGACCCAGTACTTC,NA,few,TRBV7-6,TRBJ2-5
CASSSTLSGQGPYGYTF,TGTGCCAGCAGTTCCACCCTCTCGGGACAGGGCCCCTATGGCTACACCTTC,TRBD1,NA,TRBV28,TRBJ1-2
CASGQALNQPQHF,TGTGCCAGTGGACAGGCACTCAATCAGCCCCAGCATTTT,TRBD1,once,TRBV19,TRBJ1-5
CASSPGTVSGSQETQYF,TGTGCCAGCAGCCCCGGGACAGTTAGTGGAAGCCAAGAGACCCAGTACTTC,TRBD1,NA,TRBV7-8,TRBJ2-5
CASLADGKPNEKLFF,TGTGCCAGCTTAGCGGACGGCAAGCCTAATGAAAAACTGTTTTTT,NA,NA,TRBV5-6,TRBJ1-4
CASSQDSNTEAFF,TGTGCTAGCAGCCAAGACTCGAACACTGAAGCTTTCTTT,NA,NA,TRBV7-7,TRBJ1-1
CASSVVNLESYTF,TGTGCCAGCAGCGTAGTAAACCTGGAGAGCTACACCTTC,NA,NA,TRBV9,TRBJ1-2
CAGSEGRDYNEQFF,TGTGCCGGCAGTGAAGGCCGGGACTACAATGAGCAGTTCTTC,NA,NA,TRBV6-1,TRBJ2-1
CASSISVRGANVLTF,TGTGCCAGTAGTATTTCGGTCCGGGGGGCCAACGTCCTGACTTTC,NA,NA,TRBV19,TRBJ2-6
CASSRQGAGTDTQYF,TGTGCCAGCAGCCGACAGGGGGCGGGTACAGATACGCAGTATTTT,TRBD1,NA,TRBV14,TRBJ2-3
CASSSRQISNQPQHF,TGTGCCAGTAGTAGCAGACAGATAAGCAATCAGCCCCAGCATTTT,NA,NA,TRBV19,TRBJ1-5
CASSLRPGGYYNEQFF,TGTGCCAGCAGCTTAAGGCCGGGAGGGTACTACAATGAGCAGTTCTTC,TRBD2,NA,TRBV7-6,TRBJ2-1
CASSLQGNQPQHF,TGTGCCAGCAGCCTTCAGGGGAATCAGCCCCAGCATTTT,NA,NA,TRBV7-2,TRBJ1-5
CASSNREYEKLFF,TGTGCCAGCTCAAACCGGGAGTATGAAAAACTGTTTTTT,NA,NA,TRBV18,TRBJ1-4
CASSPGGLVIRNNEQFF,TGTGCCAGCAGCCCCGGAGGACTCGTAATACGAAACAATGAGCAGTTCTTC,NA,NA,TRBV25-1,TRBJ2-1
CASSRQGNSPLHF,TGTGCCAGCAGTCGACAGGGGAATTCACCCCTCCACTTT,TRBD1,few,TRBV6-5,TRBJ1-6
CASSLGLTGSTNEKLFF,TGTGCCAGCAGCTTAGGCTTAACAGGGTCGACTAATGAAAAACTGTTTTTT,NA,NA,TRBV7-3,TRBJ1-4
CASSWRLEQETQYF,TGCGCCAGCAGCTGGCGACTGGAACAAGAGACCCAGTACTTC,NA,NA,TRBV5-1,TRBJ2-5